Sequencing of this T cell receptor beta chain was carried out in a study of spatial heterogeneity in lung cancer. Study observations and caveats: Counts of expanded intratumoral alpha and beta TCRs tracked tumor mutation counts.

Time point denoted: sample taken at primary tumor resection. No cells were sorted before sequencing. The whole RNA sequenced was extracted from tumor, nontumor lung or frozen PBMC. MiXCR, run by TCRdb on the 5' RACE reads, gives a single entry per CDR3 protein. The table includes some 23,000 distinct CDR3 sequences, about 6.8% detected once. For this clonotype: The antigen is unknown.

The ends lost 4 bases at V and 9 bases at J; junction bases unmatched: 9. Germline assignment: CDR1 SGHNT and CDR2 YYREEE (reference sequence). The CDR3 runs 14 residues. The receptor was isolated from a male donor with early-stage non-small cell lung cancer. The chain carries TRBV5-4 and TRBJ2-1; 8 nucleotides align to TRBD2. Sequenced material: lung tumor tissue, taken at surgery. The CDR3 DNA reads TGTGCCAGCAGCCCCACCGGGAGGGCCCTTGAGCAGTTCTTC. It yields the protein CASSPTGRALEQFF.